Below are 10 T cell receptor beta chains sequenced from a single sample in a study of cytomegalovirus exposure and HLA in healthy donors. The PCR was carried out with 60 Vbeta primers and 13 Jbeta primers. Assay used: immunoSEQ multiplex PCR; TCRdb lists only in-frame clones, some missing. The sample shows 170,000 or so clones, 84% of them seen only once. Material for sequencing was PBMCs. The receptors were sampled from a man between 18 and 35 years old in good health and CMV-seronegative.

This chain links TRBV5-1 with TRBJ2-2, with 14 bases that match TRBD2. The CDR3 spans 20 residues. Germline V gene data show CDR1 as SGHRS and CDR2 as YFSETQ. J lost 1 base, V lost 4 bases, and 12 bases had no gene match. The CDR3: CASSASPGTSGGMNTGELFF. The DNA of the CDR3 is TGCGCCAGCAGCGCCTCTCCCGGGACTAGCGGGGGTATGAACACCGGGGAGCTGTTTTTT.

This chain uses TRBV2 with TRBJ2-5; no clear D gene. Trimming left V 2 bases short and J 5 bases short, with 9 bases between. This CDR3 has 13 residues. CDR1 is SNHLY, CDR2 FYNNEI, per germline. The CDR3 DNA is TGTGCCAGCAGTGAATCCCAGAGGGAGACCCAGTACTTC. Translation gives CASSESQRETQYF.

V is TRBV12-5 and J is TRBJ1-1; D remains ambiguous. V was shortened by 9 bases and J by 1 base, with 6 bases between the two germline ends. CDR1 is LGHNT, CDR2 FRNRAP, per germline. This CDR3 is 11 amino acids long. CDR3 nucleotides: TGTGCTAGCTCTAAGAACACTGAAGCTTTCTTT. This sequence encodes CASSKNTEAFF.

V and J are TRBV10-3 and TRBJ2-2, with 8 bases lining up with TRBD1. CDR3 size: 15 residues. CDR1 and CDR2 from the germline V gene are ENHRY and SYGVKD. With V trimmed by 4 bases and J by 2 bases, 3 bases remained unmatched. The CDR3 coding sequence is TGTGCCATCAGTGGTGGGACAGGAAACACCGGGGAGCTGTTTTTT. Encoded protein: CAISGGTGNTGELFF.

The chain has TRBV29-1 and TRBJ2-1, with 7 bases fitting TRBD2. The CDR3 has 13 residues. Germline loops: CDR1 SQVTM, CDR2 ANQGSEA. The junction had 11 bases not matched to a gene; V was cut back by 6 bases and J by 9 bases. CDR3 DNA: TGCAGCGTAGGAGGACTAGTGTCGGGTGAGCAGTTCTTC. Protein: CSVGGLVSGEQFF.

This clone was observed once. The CDR3 here is CASSPPGQGFADTQYF. For the CDR3, the DNA is TGTGCCAGCTCACCTCCGGGACAGGGGTTTGCAGATACGCAGTATTTT. V is TRBV18 and J is TRBJ2-3, with TRBD1 identical over 10 bases. CDR3 length equals 16 residues. The ends lost 3 bases at V and 4 bases at J; junction bases unmatched: 7. Germline assignment: CDR1 KGHSH and CDR2 LQKENI. Supplemented by reference TRBV18 and TRBJ2-3, the full variable domain reads NAGVMQNPRHLVRRRGQEARLRCSPMKGHSHVYWYRQLPEEGLKFMVYLQKENIIDESGMPKERFSAEFPKEGPSILRIQQVVRGDSAAYFCASSPPGQGFADTQYFGPGTRLTVL.

The V call is TRBV28, the J call TRBJ2-5; 10 bases align to TRBD1. V was pared by 0 bases and J by 3 bases, with 1 base of the junction left unmatched. The CDR3 contains 15 residues. CDR1 and CDR2 from the germline V gene are MDHEN and SYDVKM. The DNA for the CDR3 is TGTGCCAGCAGTTTATGGGGGACAGGGGAAGAGACCCAGTACTTC. Protein product: CASSLWGTGEETQYF. The complete variable domain, with remaining parts taken from reference TRBV28 and TRBJ2-5, reads DVKVTQSSRYLVKRTGEKVFLECVQDMDHENMFWYRQDPGLGLRLIYFSYDVKMKEKGDIPEGYSVSREKKERFSLILESASTNQTSMYLCASSLWGTGEETQYFGPGTRLLVL.

The J gene is TRBJ2-7, the V gene TRBV14, with 9 positions matching TRBD1. This CDR3 has 14 residues. The V and J ends lost 5 bases and 5 bases, in that order; junction bases with no gene match: 7. In germline, CDR1 is SGHDN, CDR2 FVKESK. CDR3 DNA: TGTGCCAGCAGCGTGGGGACAGGGAGACACGAGCAGTACTTC. Residues: CASSVGTGRHEQYF.

This chain connects TRBV28 to TRBJ2-2, with 8 bases identical to TRBD2. The V gene's germline CDR1 is MDHEN and CDR2 SYDVKM. The CDR3 is 16 residues long. J lost 6 bases, V lost 4 bases, and 10 bases had no gene match. CDR3 in DNA: TGTGCCAGCAGTTCGGGACCCCCGGGGGGGGCCGGGGAGCTGTTTTTT. It translates to CASSSGPPGGAGELFF.

The chain couples TRBV18 to TRBJ1-5; the match to TRBD1 covers 7 bases. Germline trimming cut 5 bases from V and 7 bases from J; bases unmatched to any gene: 5. This CDR3 has 13 amino acids. Germline CDR1 and CDR2: KGHSH and LQKENI. In DNA form, the CDR3 reads TGTGCCAGCTCATCGGGGACAGCCCAGCCCCAGCATTTT. It translates to CASSSGTAQPQHF.